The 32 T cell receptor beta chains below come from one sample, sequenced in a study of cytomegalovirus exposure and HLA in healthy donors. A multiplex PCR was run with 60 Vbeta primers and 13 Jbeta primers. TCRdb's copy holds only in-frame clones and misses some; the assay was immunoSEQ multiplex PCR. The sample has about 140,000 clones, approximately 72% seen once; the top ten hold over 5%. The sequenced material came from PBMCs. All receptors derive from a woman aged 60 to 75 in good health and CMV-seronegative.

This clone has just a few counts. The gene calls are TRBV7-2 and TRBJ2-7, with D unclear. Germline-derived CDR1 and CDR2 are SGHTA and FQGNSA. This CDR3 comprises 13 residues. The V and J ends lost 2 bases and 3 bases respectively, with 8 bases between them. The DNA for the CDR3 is TGTGCCAGCAGCTTACAGTCGGGCTACGAGCAGTACTTC. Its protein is CASSLQSGYEQYF.

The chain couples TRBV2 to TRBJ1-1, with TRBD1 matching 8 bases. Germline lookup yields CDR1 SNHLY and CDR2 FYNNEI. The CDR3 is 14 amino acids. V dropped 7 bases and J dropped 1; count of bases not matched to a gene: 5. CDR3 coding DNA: TGTGCCAGCAAAACAGGGGGTTGGAACACTGAAGCTTTCTTT. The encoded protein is CASKTGGWNTEAFF.

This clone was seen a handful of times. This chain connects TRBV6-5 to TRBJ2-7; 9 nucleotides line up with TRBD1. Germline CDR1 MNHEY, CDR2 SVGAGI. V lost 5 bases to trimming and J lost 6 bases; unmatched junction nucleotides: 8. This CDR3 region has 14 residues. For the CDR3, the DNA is TGTGCCAGCAGTCCATGGACAGGGGTGATCGAGCAGTACTTC. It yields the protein CASSPWTGVIEQYF.

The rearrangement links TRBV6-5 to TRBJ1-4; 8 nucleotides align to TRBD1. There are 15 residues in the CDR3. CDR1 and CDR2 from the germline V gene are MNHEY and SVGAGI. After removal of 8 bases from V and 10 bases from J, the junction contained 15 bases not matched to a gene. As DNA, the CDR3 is TGTGCCAGCCGACTGGGGCCAGGGGGCAAGGGAAAACTGTTTTTT. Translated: CASRLGPGGKGKLFF.

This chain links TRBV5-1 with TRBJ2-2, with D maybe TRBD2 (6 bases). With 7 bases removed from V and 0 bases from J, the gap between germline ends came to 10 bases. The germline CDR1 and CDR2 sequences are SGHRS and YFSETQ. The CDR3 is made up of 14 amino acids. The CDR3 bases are TGCGCCAGCGGTTGGGGGGCGAACACCGGGGAGCTGTTTTTT. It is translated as CASGWGANTGELFF.

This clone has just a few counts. The DNA for the CDR3 is TGCAGCGGTCGCCGGGGCGGGGAGCTGTTTTTT. Translation gives CSGRRGGELFF. The chain uses TRBV29-1 and TRBJ2-2, with a weak D call TRBD2 (5 bases). The germline V gene encodes CDR1 SQVTM and CDR2 ANQGSEA. This CDR3 spans 11 amino acids. Between the trimmed V and J ends, which lost 7 bases and 7 bases, there was a span of 10 bases.

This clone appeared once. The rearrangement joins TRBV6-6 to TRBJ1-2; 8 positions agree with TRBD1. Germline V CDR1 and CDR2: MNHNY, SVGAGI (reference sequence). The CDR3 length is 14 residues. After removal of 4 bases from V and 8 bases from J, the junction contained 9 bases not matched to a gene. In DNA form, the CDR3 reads TGTGCCAGCAGTTCGCCCGGACAGGGAGTGGGCTACACCTTC. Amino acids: CASSSPGQGVGYTF.

This chain's CDR3 is CASSFEARLNTEAFF. DNA for the CDR3: TGTGCCAGCAGTTTCGAGGCAAGGTTGAACACTGAAGCTTTCTTT. The V gene is TRBV28, the J gene TRBJ1-1; D not resolved. Per germline, CDR1 MDHEN and CDR2 SYDVKM. The CDR3 consists of 15 residues. V lost 3 bases and J lost 0, with 11 bases in between.

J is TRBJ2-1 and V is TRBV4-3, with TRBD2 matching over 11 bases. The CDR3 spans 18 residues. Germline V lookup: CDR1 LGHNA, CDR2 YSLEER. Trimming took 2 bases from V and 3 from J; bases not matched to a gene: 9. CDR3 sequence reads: CASSQPASSGGNYNEQFF. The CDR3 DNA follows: TGCGCCAGCAGCCAACCAGCTTCTAGCGGGGGGAACTACAATGAGCAGTTCTTC.

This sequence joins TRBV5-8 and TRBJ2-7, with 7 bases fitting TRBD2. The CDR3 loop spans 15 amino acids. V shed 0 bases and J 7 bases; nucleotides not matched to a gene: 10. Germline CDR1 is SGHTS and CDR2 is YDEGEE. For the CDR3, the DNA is TGTGCCAGCAGCTTGGCCGGGACTAACATAAGGGAGCAGTACTTC. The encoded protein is CASSLAGTNIREQYF.

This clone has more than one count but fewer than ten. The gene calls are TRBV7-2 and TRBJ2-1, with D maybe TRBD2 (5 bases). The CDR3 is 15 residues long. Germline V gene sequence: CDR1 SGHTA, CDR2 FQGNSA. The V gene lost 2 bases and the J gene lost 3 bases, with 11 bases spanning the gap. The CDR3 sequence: CASSLWHGSYNEQFF. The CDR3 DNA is TGTGCCAGCAGCTTATGGCATGGGAGCTACAATGAGCAGTTCTTC.

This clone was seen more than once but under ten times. The CDR3 here is CASSPVGGGSSEQYF. The CDR3, as DNA: TGTGCCAGCAGTCCCGTTGGAGGGGGCTCAAGCGAGCAGTACTTC. The chain has TRBV7-9 and TRBJ2-7; TRBD1 is a possible D gene (7 bases). The CDR3 consists of 15 residues. V lost 6 bases and J lost 6, with 21 bases in between. Germline CDR1 and CDR2: SEHNR and FQNEAQ (reference sequence).

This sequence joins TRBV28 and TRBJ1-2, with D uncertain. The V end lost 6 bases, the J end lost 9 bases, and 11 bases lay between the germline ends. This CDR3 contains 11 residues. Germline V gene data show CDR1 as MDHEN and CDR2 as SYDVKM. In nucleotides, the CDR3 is TGTGCCAGCAGGCAGACTAGAAGCTACACCTTC. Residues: CASRQTRSYTF.

The CDR3 DNA sequence: TGTGCCAGCAGCGGGCCGGCCCAGGGGGCAGATACGCAGTATTTT. Translated, it gives CASSGPAQGADTQYF. This chain uses TRBV9 with TRBJ2-3, with 7 positions matching TRBD1. Germline V gene lookup returns CDR1 SGDLS and CDR2 YYNGEE. J lost 4 bases, V lost 3 bases, and 8 bases had no gene match. The CDR3 loop spans 15 amino acids. Complete variable domain (other parts from reference TRBV9 and TRBJ2-3): DSGVTQTPKHLITATGQRVTLRCSPRSGDLSVYWYQQSLDQGLQFLIQYYNGEERAKGNILERFSAQQFPDLHSELNLSSLELGDSALYFCASSGPAQGADTQYFGPGTRLTVL.

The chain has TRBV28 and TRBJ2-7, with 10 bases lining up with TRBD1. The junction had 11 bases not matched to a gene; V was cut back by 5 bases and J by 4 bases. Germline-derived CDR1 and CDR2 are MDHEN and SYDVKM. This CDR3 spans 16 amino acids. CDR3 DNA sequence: TGTGCCAGCAGTACGTCCGGGACAGGGGTCGGATACGAGCAGTACTTC. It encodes CASSTSGTGVGYEQYF.

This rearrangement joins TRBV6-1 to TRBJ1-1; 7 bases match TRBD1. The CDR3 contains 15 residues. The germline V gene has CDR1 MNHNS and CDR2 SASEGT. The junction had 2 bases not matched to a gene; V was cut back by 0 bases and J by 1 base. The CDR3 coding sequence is TGTGCCAGCAGTGAAGCTAACAGGGGGAACACTGAAGCTTTCTTT. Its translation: CASSEANRGNTEAFF.

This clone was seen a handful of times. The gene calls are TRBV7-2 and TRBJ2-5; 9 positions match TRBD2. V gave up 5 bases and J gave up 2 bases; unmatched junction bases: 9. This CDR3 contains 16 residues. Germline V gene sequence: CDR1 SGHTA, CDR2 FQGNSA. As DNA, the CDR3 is TGTGCCAGCAGCACCCGAGGCGGGGGGGTACAAGAGACCCAGTACTTC. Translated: CASSTRGGGVQETQYF.

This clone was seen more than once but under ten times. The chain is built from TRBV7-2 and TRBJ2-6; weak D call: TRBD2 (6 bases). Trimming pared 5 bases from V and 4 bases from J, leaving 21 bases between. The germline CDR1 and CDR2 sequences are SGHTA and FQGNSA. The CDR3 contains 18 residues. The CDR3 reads CASSPRGTGVAGANVLTF. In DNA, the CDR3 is TGTGCCAGCAGCCCCCGGGGGACGGGAGTCGCCGGGGCCAACGTCCTGACTTTC.

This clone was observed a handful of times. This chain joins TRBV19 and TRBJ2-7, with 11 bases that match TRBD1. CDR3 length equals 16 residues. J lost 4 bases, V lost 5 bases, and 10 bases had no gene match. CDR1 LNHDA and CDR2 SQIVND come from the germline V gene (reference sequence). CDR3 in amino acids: CASSVLLGTGGYEQYF. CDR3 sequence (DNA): TGTGCCAGTAGTGTCCTTCTGGGGACAGGGGGTTACGAGCAGTACTTC.

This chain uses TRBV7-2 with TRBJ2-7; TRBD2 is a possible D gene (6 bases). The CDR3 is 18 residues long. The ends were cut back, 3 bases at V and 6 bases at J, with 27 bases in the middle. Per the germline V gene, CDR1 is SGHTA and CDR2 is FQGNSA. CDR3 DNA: TGTGCCAGCAGCTTTAGAGCCCTGGCGGAGGGCCCTCCCAGCGAGCAGTACTTC. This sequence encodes CASSFRALAEGPPSEQYF.

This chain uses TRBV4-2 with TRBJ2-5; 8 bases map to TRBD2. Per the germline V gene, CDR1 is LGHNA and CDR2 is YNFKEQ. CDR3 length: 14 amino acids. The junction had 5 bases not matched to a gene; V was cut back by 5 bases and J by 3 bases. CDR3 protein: CASSLDSGEETQYF. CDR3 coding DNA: TGTGCCAGCAGCTTGGATAGCGGGGAAGAGACCCAGTACTTC.

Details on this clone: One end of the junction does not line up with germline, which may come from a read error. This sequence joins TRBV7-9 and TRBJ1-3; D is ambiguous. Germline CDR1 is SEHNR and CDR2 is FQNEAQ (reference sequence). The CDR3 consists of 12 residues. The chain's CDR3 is CSSSLGVGTIYF. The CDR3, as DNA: TGTTCCAGCAGCTTAGGCGTCGGCACCATATATTTT.

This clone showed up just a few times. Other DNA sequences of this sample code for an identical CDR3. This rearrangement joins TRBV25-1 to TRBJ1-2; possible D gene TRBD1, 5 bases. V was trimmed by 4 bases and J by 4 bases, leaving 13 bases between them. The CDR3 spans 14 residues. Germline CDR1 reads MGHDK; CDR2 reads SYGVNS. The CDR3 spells CASSGGQGLYGYTF. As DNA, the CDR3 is TGTGCCAGCAGTGGGGGCCAAGGGCTCTATGGCTACACCTTC.

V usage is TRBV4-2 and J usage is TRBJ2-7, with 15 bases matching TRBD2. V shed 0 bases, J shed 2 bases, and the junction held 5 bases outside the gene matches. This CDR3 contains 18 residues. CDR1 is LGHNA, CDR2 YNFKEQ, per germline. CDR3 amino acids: CASSQDDGTSGRTYEQYF. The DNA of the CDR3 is TGTGCCAGCAGCCAAGACGACGGGACTAGCGGGAGGACCTACGAGCAGTACTTC.

DNA of the CDR3: TGTGCCACCCCCCGTTGGGTAGCGGGGGCCAAGCTACTGCTCTACAATGAGCAGTTCTTC. Translated, it gives CATPRWVAGAKLLLYNEQFF. This sequence joins TRBV15 and TRBJ2-1; TRBD2 agrees at 9 bases. Trimming at V came to 8 bases and at J to 3 bases, leaving 23 bases not matched to a gene. Germline assignment: CDR1 LNHNV and CDR2 YYDKDF (reference sequence). This CDR3 is built from 20 residues.

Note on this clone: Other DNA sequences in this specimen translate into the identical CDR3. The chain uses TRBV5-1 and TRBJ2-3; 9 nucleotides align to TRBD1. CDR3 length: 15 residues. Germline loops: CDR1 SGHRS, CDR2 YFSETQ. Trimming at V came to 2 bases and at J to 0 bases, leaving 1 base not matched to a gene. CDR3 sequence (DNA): TGCGCCAGCAGCTTACAGGGGGCTAGCACAGATACGCAGTATTTT. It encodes CASSLQGASTDTQYF.

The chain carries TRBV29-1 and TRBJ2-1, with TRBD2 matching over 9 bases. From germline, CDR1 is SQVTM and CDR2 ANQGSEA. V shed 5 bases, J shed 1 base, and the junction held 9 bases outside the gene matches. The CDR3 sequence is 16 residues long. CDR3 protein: CSVMEAGGRSYNEQFF. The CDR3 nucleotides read TGCAGCGTTATGGAGGCGGGGGGGCGATCCTACAATGAGCAGTTCTTC.

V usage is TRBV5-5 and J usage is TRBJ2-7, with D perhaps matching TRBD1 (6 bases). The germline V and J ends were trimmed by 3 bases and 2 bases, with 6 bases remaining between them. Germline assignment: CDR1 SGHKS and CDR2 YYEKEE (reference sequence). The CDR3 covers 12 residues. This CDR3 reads CASSWDTYEQYF. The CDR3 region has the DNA TGTGCCAGCAGCTGGGACACCTACGAGCAGTACTTC.

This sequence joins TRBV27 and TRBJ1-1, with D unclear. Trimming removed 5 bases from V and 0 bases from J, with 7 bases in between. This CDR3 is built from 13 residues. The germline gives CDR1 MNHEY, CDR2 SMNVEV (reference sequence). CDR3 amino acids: CASSPAVNTEAFF. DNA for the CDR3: TGTGCCAGCAGTCCCGCAGTGAACACTGAAGCTTTCTTT.

The CDR3 spells CAIRDTGAGEQFF. Written as DNA, the CDR3 is TGTGCCATCAGGGACACAGGGGCGGGTGAGCAGTTCTTC. The chain links TRBV10-3 to TRBJ2-1; 7 nucleotides align to TRBD1. V gave up 6 bases and J gave up 9 bases; unmatched junction bases: 8. The length of the CDR3 is 13 residues. Per the germline V gene, CDR1 is ENHRY and CDR2 is SYGVKD.

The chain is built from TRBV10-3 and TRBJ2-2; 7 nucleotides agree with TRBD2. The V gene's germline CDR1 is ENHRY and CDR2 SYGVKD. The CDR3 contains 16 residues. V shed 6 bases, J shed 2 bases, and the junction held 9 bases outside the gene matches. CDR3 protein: CAISPAGTTNTGELFF. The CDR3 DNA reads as TGTGCCATCAGCCCGGCTGGGACTACAAACACCGGGGAGCTGTTTTTT.

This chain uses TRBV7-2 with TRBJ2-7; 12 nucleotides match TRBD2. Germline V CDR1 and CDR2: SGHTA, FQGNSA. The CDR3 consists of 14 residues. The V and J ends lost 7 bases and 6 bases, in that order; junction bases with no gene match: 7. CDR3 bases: TGTGCCAGCACCCTAGCGGGGGGGCCGGCCGAGCAGTACTTC. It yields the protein CASTLAGGPAEQYF.